One TCR beta chain is described in this entry. Its antigen is undetermined. The sample belongs to a study of cytomegalovirus exposure and HLA in healthy donors. Study-level findings and limits: Rare TCR sequences predominated, though certain public TCRs were found in many donors. Prior analysis indicated that the majority of TCR beta V segments exhibited productivity approximately 90% or approximately 30% of the time.

CDR1 and CDR2 (germline): SGHTA, FQGTGA. Trimming took 5 bases from V and 1 from J; bases not matched to a gene: 11. The CDR3 is made up of 18 amino acids. PCR was performed using 60 Vbeta and 13 Jbeta primers. Libraries were prepared by immunoSEQ multiplex PCR; TCRdb keeps only in-frame clonotypes and omits some of them. The sample carries tens of thousands of clones, less than 65% recorded once. The receptor comes from a woman aged 30 to 39 in good health and CMV-seropositive. Material for sequencing was PBMCs. The chain combines TRBV7-3 with TRBJ2-3, with TRBD2 identical over 11 bases. The CDR3 loop reads CASSTTSGGPGGTDTQYF. The CDR3 DNA is TGTGCCAGCAGCACCACTAGCGGGGGCCCCGGGGGCACAGATACGCAGTATTTT. Full variable domain (remainder filled in from reference TRBV7-3 and TRBJ2-3): GAGVSQTPSNKVTEKGKYVELRCDPISGHTALYWYRQSLGQGPEFLIYFQGTGAADDSGLPNDRFFAVRPEGSVSTLKIQRTERGDSAVYLCASSTTSGGPGGTDTQYFGPGTRLTVL.